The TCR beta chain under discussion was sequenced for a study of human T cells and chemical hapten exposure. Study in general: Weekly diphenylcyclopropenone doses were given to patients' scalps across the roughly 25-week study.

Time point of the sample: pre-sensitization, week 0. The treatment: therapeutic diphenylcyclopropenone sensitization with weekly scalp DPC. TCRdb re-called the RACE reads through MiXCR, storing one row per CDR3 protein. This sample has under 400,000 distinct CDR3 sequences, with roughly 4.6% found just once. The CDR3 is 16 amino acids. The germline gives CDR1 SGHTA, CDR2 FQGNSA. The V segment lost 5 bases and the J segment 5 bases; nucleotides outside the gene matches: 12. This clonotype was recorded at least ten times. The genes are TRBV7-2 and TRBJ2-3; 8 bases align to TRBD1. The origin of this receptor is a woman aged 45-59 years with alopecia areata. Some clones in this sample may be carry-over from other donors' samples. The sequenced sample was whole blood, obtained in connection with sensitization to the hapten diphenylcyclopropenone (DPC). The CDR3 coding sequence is TGTGCCAGCAGCCACCACAGGGGGGAGGTTGGAGATACGCAGTATTTT. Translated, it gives CASSHHRGEVGDTQYF.